This TCR beta chain was sequenced for a study of blood T cell repertoires in COVID-19. Clones were sequenced by immunoSEQ multiplex PCR, and TCRdb holds only the in-frame ones, with some missing. The sample shows approximately 240,000 clones, 84% of them seen only once. Germline CDR1 is SGHVS and CDR2 is FQNEAQ. The CDR3 is 15 amino acids. The V end lost 2 bases, the J end lost 5 bases, and 15 bases lay between the germline ends. The rearrangement joins TRBV7-8 to TRBJ1-1; no clear D. This TCR derives from a woman in her sixties who had recovered from COVID-19. Sequences were obtained from peripheral blood. In DNA, the CDR3 is TGTGCCAGCAGCTTAACGCGGGCCCCTAGGACTGAAGCTTTCTTT. Its translation is CASSLTRAPRTEAFF.